A single sample is the source of the 21 T cell receptor beta chains below, sequenced in a study of CD8 T cells in Susac syndrome. The RNA input was roughly 0.45 to 1 ug, and it was reverse transcribed with random hexamers. TCRdb re-called the immunoSEQ multiplex PCR reads with MiXCR, one entry per CDR3 protein. This table has 160,000 or so distinct CDR3 sequences, about 95% appearing once. Sequenced: CD8+ T cells from PBMCs. The source is a human donor with multiple sclerosis.

The genes are TRBV13 and TRBJ2-3; D unclear. Germline CDR1 reads PRHDT; CDR2 reads FYEKMQ (reference sequence). V shed 1 base and J shed 0 bases, with 8 bases lying between them. The CDR3 sequence is 15 residues long. The CDR3 spells CASSLVGGSTDTQYF. CDR3 DNA: TGTGCCAGCAGCTTAGTTGGCGGCAGCACAGATACGCAGTATTTT.

The DNA of the CDR3 is TGTGCCAGCAGCTACGTCGGCGGGGAACAGTATTTT. Translated: CASSYVGGEQYF. The chain combines TRBV11-2 with TRBJ2-3, with a weak D call TRBD2 (6 bases). V shed 4 bases and J shed 12 bases, with 14 bases lying between them. Germline V CDR1 and CDR2: SGHAT, FQNNGV. This CDR3 region has 12 residues.

The rearrangement uses TRBV9 and TRBJ2-1; D gene unclear. The V gene lost 3 bases and the J gene lost 0 bases, with 10 bases spanning the gap. Germline V gene lookup returns CDR1 SGDLS and CDR2 YYNGEE. The CDR3 contains 15 residues. CDR3: CASSAPGSSYNEQFF. The DNA for the CDR3 is TGTGCCAGCAGCGCCCCCGGAAGCTCCTACAATGAGCAGTTCTTC.

The chain employs TRBV27 and TRBJ2-7; 8 bases line up with TRBD1. V trimming: 6 bases; J trimming: 6 bases; junction bases outside the gene matches: 10. This CDR3 region has 14 residues. Germline V gene sequence: CDR1 MNHEY, CDR2 SMNVEV (reference sequence). The CDR3 DNA sequence: TGTGCCAGCAGCAGACAGGGGTCGGCCGGCGAGCAGTACTTC. Translating it yields CASSRQGSAGEQYF.

The chain joins TRBV3-1 to TRBJ2-5; TRBD2 is a possible D gene (6 bases). The CDR3 is 15 amino acids. Germline V gene lookup returns CDR1 LGHDT and CDR2 YNNKEL (reference sequence). Trimming stripped 2 bases from V and 2 bases from J, with 12 bases between. The DNA for the CDR3 is TGTGCCAGCAGCCAATTTGGGGGGAGGCAAGAGACCCAGTACTTC. It translates to CASSQFGGRQETQYF.

The J gene is TRBJ1-1, the V gene TRBV7-9, with 7 bases that match TRBD1. Per germline, CDR1 SEHNR and CDR2 FQNEAQ (reference sequence). The V segment lost 2 bases and the J segment 4 bases; nucleotides outside the gene matches: 4. This CDR3 is 14 amino acids long. CDR3 in DNA: TGTGCCAGCAGCTTACAGGGGGAAGTCACTGAAGCTTTCTTT. Translating gives CASSLQGEVTEAFF.

The chain uses TRBV7-9 and TRBJ2-7; weak D call: TRBD1 (6 bases). The CDR3 is made up of 14 amino acids. V was cut by 6 bases and J by 0 bases, with 12 bases left in between. Per germline, CDR1 SEHNR and CDR2 FQNEAQ (reference sequence). The CDR3 bases are TGTGCCAGCAGACCTACGACAGGCTCCTACGAGCAGTACGTC. This sequence encodes CASRPTTGSYEQYV.

The chain uses TRBV12-3 or TRBV12-4 and TRBJ1-4, with D possibly TRBD1 on 6 matching bases. V was cut by 3 bases and J by 7 bases, with 15 bases left in between. This CDR3 has 15 amino acids. CDR3 bases: TGTGCCAGCAGTTTGGGACACGCCCGGGTTGAAAAACTGTTTTTT. This translates into CASSLGHARVEKLFF.

This sequence joins TRBV6-5 and TRBJ2-7, with a weak D call TRBD1 (6 bases). There are 14 residues in the CDR3. Germline V gene lookup returns CDR1 MNHEY and CDR2 SVGAGI. V dropped 2 bases and J dropped 2 bases, with 10 bases sitting between them. In DNA form, the CDR3 reads TGTGCCAGCAGTTACGGGACACCACCCTACGAGCAGTACTTC. It specifies CASSYGTPPYEQYF.

This chain uses TRBV27 with TRBJ2-1, with 8 positions matching TRBD2. The V gene's germline CDR1 is MNHEY and CDR2 SMNVEV (reference sequence). CDR3 length: 15 residues. Unmatched junction bases numbered 7, after V lost 4 bases and J lost 5 bases. This CDR3 reads CASSSSGTRNNEQFF. The CDR3 coding sequence is TGTGCCAGCAGTTCCTCCGGGACTAGGAACAATGAGCAGTTCTTC.

J is TRBJ2-4 and V is TRBV6-5; 8 bases align to TRBD1. Germline trimming cut 1 base from V and 8 bases from J; bases unmatched to any gene: 4. The CDR3 totals 14 residues. Per germline, CDR1 MNHEY and CDR2 SVGAGI. The CDR3 DNA follows: TGTGCCAGCAGTTACTACAGGGGGATGGACATTCAGTACTTC. Translation gives CASSYYRGMDIQYF.

This clonotype was seen only a few times. The chain is built from TRBV11-2 and TRBJ1-1, with TRBD1 as a possible D gene (5 bases). The CDR3 length is 12 residues. Trimming took off 5 bases at V and 8 bases at J, with 12 bases between the two ends. In germline, CDR1 is SGHAT, CDR2 FQNNGV. CDR3 sequence reads: CASSPTGAEAFF. CDR3 nucleotide sequence: TGTGCCAGCAGCCCTACAGGAGCAGAAGCTTTCTTT.

The chain carries TRBV4-1 and TRBJ2-7, with D possibly being TRBD2 (5 bases). The germline V and J ends were trimmed by 3 bases and 4 bases, with 10 bases remaining between them. The germline V gene encodes CDR1 MGHRA and CDR2 YSYEKL. The CDR3 runs 13 residues. CDR3 nucleotides: TGCGCCAGCAGCCAGTACGGGGAATACGAGCAGTACTTC. Translation: CASSQYGEYEQYF.

Comments on this clonotype: The junction does not match germline at one end; this may be a read error. The rearrangement joins TRBV7-9 to TRBJ1-1, with D perhaps TRBD1 (5 bases). Germline assignment: CDR1 SEHNR and CDR2 FQNEAQ (reference sequence). The CDR3 has 12 amino acids. CDR3 bases: TGTGCCAGCAGCTCTTTGGACACCGAAGCTTTCTTT. Its translation: CASSSLDTEAFF.

This clonotype was detected only once. This chain joins TRBV29-1 and TRBJ1-2, with TRBD1 matching 8 bases. From germline, CDR1 is SQVTM and CDR2 ANQGSEA. After removal of 1 base from V and 4 bases from J, the junction contained 8 bases not matched to a gene. This CDR3 comprises 15 residues. DNA for the CDR3: TGCAGCGTTGAAGGGGCCAGGGGGCCGTCCTATGGCTACACCTTC. Protein sequence: CSVEGARGPSYGYTF.

The CDR3 reads CASSRRGENSPLHF. The CDR3 nucleotides are TGTGCCAGCAGCCGCAGGGGGGAGAATTCACCCCTCCACTTT. The genes are TRBV2 and TRBJ1-6; 7 bases are a match to TRBD1. J was trimmed by 7 bases and V by 6 bases; bases with no gene match: 6. The CDR3 length is 14 residues. Per the germline V gene, CDR1 is SNHLY and CDR2 is FYNNEI.

The chain combines TRBV9 with TRBJ2-7; D might be TRBD2 (6 bases). V was trimmed by 0 bases and J by 0 bases, leaving 13 bases between them. The length of the CDR3 is 16 residues. Germline lookup yields CDR1 SGDLS and CDR2 YYNGEE. This CDR3 is CASSVGRGPLSYEQYF. The CDR3 DNA reads TGTGCCAGCAGCGTAGGGAGGGGCCCCCTCTCCTACGAGCAGTACTTC.

The chain combines TRBV21-1 with TRBJ1-5; the table names TRBD1, a call not compared with the DNA. TRBV21-1 is a recognized pseudogene. CDR3 length equals 16 residues. This CDR3 is CASSKVWGMGDSAQHF. For the CDR3, the DNA is TGTGCCAGCAGCAAAGTTTGGGGAATGGGGGATTCAGCCCAGCATTTT.

The V gene is TRBV7-8, the J gene TRBJ1-1; D unresolved. There are 15 residues in the CDR3. Germline V CDR1 and CDR2: SGHVS, FQNEAQ. Trimming took off 3 bases at V and 3 bases at J, with 14 bases between the two ends. The CDR3 loop is CASSFGPHLDTEAFF. The CDR3 DNA is TGTGCCAGCAGCTTTGGGCCCCACCTGGACACTGAAGCTTTCTTT.

The chain is built from TRBV12-5 and TRBJ1-1; a possible D gene is TRBD1 (5 bases). This CDR3 contains 13 residues. The ends were cut back, 6 bases at V and 5 bases at J, with 13 bases in the middle. From germline, CDR1 is LGHNT and CDR2 FRNRAP. The CDR3 here is CASGPGGVTEAFF. The CDR3 DNA sequence: TGTGCTAGTGGACCAGGAGGGGTGACTGAAGCTTTCTTT.

Written as DNA, the CDR3 is TGTGCCAGCCTGGACAGTGAAGCTTTCTTT. Protein: CASLDSEAFF. The V gene is TRBV2, the J gene TRBJ1-1, with a tentative D call TRBD1 (6 bases). Germline V gene data show CDR1 as SNHLY and CDR2 as FYNNEI. V dropped 8 bases and J dropped 7 bases, with 8 bases sitting between them. The CDR3 is 10 amino acids.